This T cell receptor (beta chain) was retrieved from a study of regulatory T cells in long-lasting Graves disease (dated by TCRdb to the early 2020s). For context, the study as a whole: In the newly diagnosed Graves' disease group, patients had been taking antithyroid drugs for less than 3 months. Persistent Graves' disease patients were compared with newly diagnosed Graves' disease patients by peripheral blood TCR sequencing and RNA sequencing. The study was registered as a clinical trial and conducted in China. A total of some 33 samples were covered by TCR sequencing, comprising around 13 persistent and approximately 20 newly diagnosed Graves' disease patients.

Libraries were made using multiplex PCR. The run used an Illumina HiSeq 4000. iRepertoire HTBI primers and Arm-PCR amplification of CDR3 regions were used to construct TCR beta libraries. Before sequencing, the PCR products underwent gel purification. On the study's bioinformatics: Across samples, 60 to 75 TRBV and 13 to 15 TRBJ segments were identified and used for gene usage analysis of CDR3 amino acid clonotypes. COPE and FqMerger were used to merge filtered high-quality paired reads into contigs. BLAST was used to align contigs to IMGT TRBV, TRBD and TRBJ reference genes, with CDR3 defined following IMGT. Any clonotype with a frequency above 0.1% was counted as a highly expanded clone. Shannon entropy was used to measure repertoire diversity, and the Gini coefficient was used to measure V-J evenness. Clonotypes shared by more than one individual were considered public. TCRdb passed the public sequencing reads through fastp at Q25 and MiXCR, retaining productive beta sequences. Identical CDR3 proteins give one entry, which carries the most common genes and DNA. What appears here as the V and J calls and clone size reflects TCRdb's work, not the paper's. The sample contains 540,000 or so distinct CDR3 sequences, approximately 15% of them found a single time. The ten largest clones add up to 8% to 10% of the sample.

Ten or more counts support this clonotype. The antigen this receptor binds is unknown. No base qualities exist here, and no much larger clone lies one base off it. Including the terminal cysteine and phenylalanine, the CDR3 comprises 13 residues. The only DNA kept is the CDR3, 39 bases in frame from the first base. The CDR1 and CDR2 encoded by the germline V gene are SGHTA and FQGTGA. Trimming costs V 5 bases and J 5 bases, and their ends lie 10 bases apart. The sample's time point, from its label and the paper: newly diagnosed GD, antithyroid drugs for less than 3 months. For both TCR sequencing and RNA sequencing, RNA was extracted from PBMCs using TRIzol. The diagnosis of Graves' disease followed American Thyroid Association guidelines. Patients for the study were recruited at an endocrinology department in Xi'an, China. Each patient gave approximately 10 milliliters of peripheral blood, collected in an EDTA anticoagulant tube. Ficoll Paque Plus density gradient separation was used to isolate PBMCs, and no further T cell sorting was performed. An Agilent 2100 Bioanalyzer and agarose gel were used to check RNA quality, and a NanoDrop 2000 was used to measure RNA concentration.

Broad study findings and their caveats: Peripheral blood alone was examined, since thyroid tissue, which constituted the primary lesion, could not be accessed. Sequencing and analysis were restricted to the TCR beta chain. Lower TCR Shannon entropy and fewer highly expanded clones were observed in persistent Graves' disease patients than in newly diagnosed patients, which suggested clonal expansion. TRBV28, TRBJ1-2 and TRBJ2-5 were preferentially used in persistent disease, while TRBV20-1 and TRBJ2-1 were favored in newly diagnosed disease. More public clonotypes were shared among persistent patients (under 3,000) than among newly diagnosed patients (966). The small sample size was acknowledged by the authors as a limitation that may reduce accuracy.

Separately, the same data were catalogued under a study of T cells in Graves' hyperthyroidism and ophthalmopathy. The second study's paper adds: A patient counted as having stable Graves' hyperthyroidism if no progression to ophthalmopathy occurred over 18 months of follow-up. Hyperthyroidism patients were newly diagnosed, with disease duration under 2 months, and aged 18 to 65 years. The study excluded patients with uncontrolled infections, other autoimmune diseases, pregnancy or lactation. Diagnoses relied on clinical symptoms, serum thyroxine and TRAb, thyroid ultrasound and orbital computed tomography. The TCR CDR3 was subjected to a first round of RT-PCR using the HTBI primer set and the Qiagen OneStep RT-PCR kit. Most expanded thyroid clonotypes (frequency above 0.001) were also detected in blood, suggesting blood repertoires may reflect thyroid immune responses. Ophthalmopathy was separated from stable hyperthyroidism by a 13 V-J signature model, with just over 85% sensitivity and approximately 81% specificity obtained in cross-validation and 80%/75% obtained in testing. In validation, the model predicted progression to ophthalmopathy with approximately 71% sensitivity and less than 75% specificity, a median of approximately 6.5 months before onset. To identify TCR V-J signatures that set the groups apart, the researchers used a discovery cohort of roughly 100 patients, made up of under 45 with Graves' ophthalmopathy and around 58 with stable Graves' hyperthyroidism. An independent validation cohort of under 20 hyperthyroidism patients and approximately 17 patients who later progressed to ophthalmopathy tested prospective prediction of ophthalmopathy. For training and testing, the 100 or so patients in the discovery cohort were randomly divided in a 7:3 ratio. In about 6 Graves' hyperthyroidism patients, the study also compared T-cell repertoires from thyroid tissue with T-cell repertoires from blood. Following sampling, methimazole starting at 30 mg daily was given to hyperthyroidism patients, and high-dose intravenous methylprednisolone was given to ophthalmopathy patients. Libraries were constructed in a second round of multiplex PCR, after which size selection and purification were carried out. Sequencing of the libraries was done on an Illumina HiSeq2000 using paired-end 100 bp reads. SOAPnuke was used to process the raw data, throwing out any read that contained adapters or uncalled bases, had a mean Phred below 15, or lacked an exact constant-primer or identifier match. High-quality paired reads were merged using COPE v1.2.5, and each unique nucleotide sequence was defined as a clonotype. MiTCR v1.1 was used to align clonotypes to the IMGT TRBV, TRBD and TRBJ reference segments. Analysis was restricted to V-J combinations with a frequency above 0.0001, which covered 98% to 99.2% of repertoires. The TCS score was defined as the ratio of F50 (clonal expansion) to E x V (chaos), calculated using BLOSUM62-based TCRdist between CDR3 peptides within each V-J. Welch's t-statistics and random forest reduced around 510 V-J features to roughly 13, which were used in a naive Bayes classifier (R e1071). No statistical method was used to fix the sample size in advance, and group allocation was not hidden from the investigators. The paper reports TCR Vbeta CDR3 sequencing of about 140 peripheral blood samples: some 44 ophthalmopathy, fewer than 85 hyperthyroidism and around 17 progressor patients.

This sequence was found in a man younger than 45 with Graves disease. Donor details come from another sample of the same person, matched by shared clones. Recombination connected TRBV7-3 to TRBJ2-1; no confident D gene assignment can be made. The source was peripheral blood mononuclear cells (PBMCs), collected at new diagnosis, from a patient treated with antithyroid drugs. CDR3 region: CASSPARDNEQFF. The DNA sequence is TGTGCCAGCAGCCCCGCCCGGGACAATGAGCAGTTCTTC.